These 4 T cell receptor beta chains share one sample of origin, sequenced in a study of prognosis after radiotherapy for stage I lung cancer. Template was genomic DNA; TCR beta CDR3 amplified in two multiplex PCR rounds. First-round PCR used primers specific to each TRBV and TRBJ gene. TCRdb passed the multiplex PCR reads through MiXCR, listing each CDR3 protein once. The sample lists approximately 30,000 distinct CDR3 sequences; approximately 30% were seen once. The source was PBMCs, collected before or after stereotactic body radiation therapy (not recorded which). The receptors derive from a donor at least 50 years old with non-small cell lung cancer.

V and J are TRBV2 and TRBJ2-3, with a possible D match to TRBD2 (7 bases). V shed 6 bases and J shed 4 bases, with 20 bases lying between them. This CDR3 has 16 amino acids. CDR1 is SNHLY, CDR2 FYNNEI, per germline. CDR3 in amino acids: CASRGLSGGYADTQYF. The CDR3 DNA is TGTGCCAGCAGGGGCCTATCGGGGGGCTACGCAGATACGCAGTATTTT.

This clonotype was seen ten or more times. This rearrangement joins TRBV20-1 to TRBJ2-7; 7 nucleotides align to TRBD2. Germline assignment: CDR1 DFQATT and CDR2 SNEGSKA (reference sequence). This CDR3 has 13 amino acids. V was clipped by 1 base and J by 7 bases; unmatched bases: 7. The CDR3 bases are TGCAGTGCTAGAGGTGGGAGGGGCTATGAGCAGTACTTC. This translates into CSARGGRGYEQYF.

This chain uses TRBV11-3 with TRBJ2-1, with 7 bases that match TRBD1. The CDR3 runs 14 residues. Germline V gene lookup returns CDR1 SGHNT and CDR2 YENEEA. Trimming at V came to 6 bases and at J to 2 bases, leaving 4 bases not matched to a gene. CDR3 bases: TGTGCCAGCAGTGGCAGGGGGACCTACAATGAGCAGTTCTTC. This sequence encodes CASSGRGTYNEQFF.

As concerns this clonotype: Because it lacks the conserved phenylalanine or tryptophan at the end, this CDR3 is likely a read error. The chain combines TRBV19 with TRBJ2-1; D gene uncertain. Germline CDR1 and CDR2: LNHDA and SQIVND (reference sequence). V lost 6 bases to trimming and J lost 4 bases, with 13 bases between them. CDR3 length: 14 amino acids. CDR3 nucleotides: TGTGCCAGTAGCCCGTTGAGCTCATACAATGAGCAGTTCTTA. Its protein is CASSPLSSYNEQFL.